Described below is a single T cell receptor (beta chain) sequence and its context. The data derive from a study of beta chain features in type 1 diabetes. Reverse transcribing all isolated RNA meant expressed TCRB transcripts were sequenced. The table came from immunoSEQ multiplex PCR; TCRdb's copy has only in-frame clones and leaves some out. Here the sample spans about half a million clones, around 10% being singletons. The receptor was isolated from a young woman in good health. The sequenced material came from naive CD4+ T cells from blood.

The CDR3 sequence is CASSPPGRIPSETQYF. The CDR3 DNA is TGTGCCAGCAGCCCTCCAGGGAGAATCCCTTCGGAGACCCAGTACTTC. V and J are TRBV5-4 and TRBJ2-5; D possibly uses TRBD1 or TRBD2 (5 bases each). The germline V gene has CDR1 SGHNT and CDR2 YYREEE (reference sequence). V lost 4 bases to trimming and J lost 5 bases, with 21 bases between them. There are 16 residues in the CDR3.